Given below is one TCR beta chain in context. The PCR used 60 Vbeta and 13 Jbeta primers. Libraries were prepared by immunoSEQ multiplex PCR; TCRdb keeps only in-frame clonotypes and omits some of them. The sample totals about 140,000 clones; its top ten clones hold roughly 2.7%. The data belong to a study of cytomegalovirus exposure and HLA in healthy donors. There are 14 residues in the CDR3. V was trimmed by 1 base and J by 7 bases, leaving 13 bases between them. In germline, CDR1 is LGHNA, CDR2 YNFKEQ. The sequence came from a man in his forties or fifties in good health and CMV-seronegative. J is TRBJ1-2 and V is TRBV4-2, with D perhaps matching TRBD1 (5 bases). Sequencing used PBMCs. CDR3 in amino acids: CASSQALAGFGYTF. The CDR3 DNA sequence: TGTGCCAGCAGCCAAGCATTGGCAGGGTTTGGCTACACCTTC.